These T cell receptor beta chains were read from a single sample in a study of T cell changes during pregnancy in multiple sclerosis. Clones were sequenced by immunoSEQ multiplex PCR, and TCRdb holds only the in-frame ones, with some missing. The repertoire has tens of thousands of clones, 80% to 95% of them found once; the top ten carry 0.65% to 0.7%. The input for sequencing was CD4+ T cells from peripheral blood mononuclear cells, taken in the third trimester of pregnancy. The receptor set was obtained from a female donor with multiple sclerosis, enrolled in a pregnancy study. CDR3s leave out the opening cysteine and the closing phenylalanine or tryptophan. Each record gives: J gene, V gene, CDR3 length, CDR3 protein.

TRBJ1-1 | TRBV7-9 | 10 | ASSLDLTEAF
TRBJ2-2 | TRBV7-2 | 12 | ASSLGRAIGELF
TRBJ2-3 | TRBV19 | 13 | ASRTRGTSTDTQY
TRBJ2-7 | TRBV5-1 | 13 | ASSFSGQPDYEQY
TRBJ1-1 | TRBV30 | 11 | AWSVRGDTEAF
TRBJ2-1 | TRBV19 | 14 | ASSIPGGSAYNEQF
TRBJ2-7 | TRBV7-9 | 15 | ASSPGGGTGYSYEQY
TRBJ2-2 | TRBV2 | 13 | ASSGTGGYTGELF
TRBJ2-3 | TRBV5-4 | 11 | ASSFRFTDTQY
TRBJ2-2 | TRBV6-5 | 14 | ASSYLTSGRPGELF
TRBJ2-3 | TRBV29-1 | 14 | SAHLEGQGALNTQY
TRBJ2-5 | TRBV13 | 16 | ASSLGVTSGRGGETQY
TRBJ2-7 | TRBV18 | 10 | ASSGDRVEQY
TRBJ2-5 | TRBV5-1 | 15 | ASSRPLNRGHQETQY
TRBJ2-4 | TRBV28 | 13 | ASSISLAGKNIQY
TRBJ1-5 | TRBV28 | 13 | ASRSRKNRNQPQH
TRBJ1-1 | TRBV5-4 | 11 | ASSPGGNTEAF
TRBJ2-7 | TRBV9 | 11 | ASSVFSGNEQY
TRBJ1-1 | TRBV5-1 | 13 | ASRTTGGMNTEAF
TRBJ1-4 | TRBV18 | 15 | ASSPAGQGMTNEKLF
TRBJ1-5 | TRBV2 | 13 | ASKRLRDIDQPQH
TRBJ2-2 | TRBV7-9 | 12 | ASSGAGITGELF
TRBJ2-3 | TRBV5-6 | 13 | ASSLIGPSTDTQY
TRBJ2-1 | TRBV28 | 11 | ASSPGLAGPQF
TRBJ2-3 | TRBV5-6 | 16 | ASSLAMRGARATDTQY
TRBJ2-1 | TRBV9 | 12 | ASSVVSGNNEQF
TRBJ1-1 | TRBV11-3 | 11 | ASSLGRGSRVF
TRBJ2-7 | TRBV5-6 | 9 | ASTLAEEQY
TRBJ2-5 | TRBV7-9 | 13 | ASSLSGKGQETQY
TRBJ2-3 | TRBV30 | 14 | AWSAGLAGAGDTQY
TRBJ2-2 | TRBV27 | 12 | ASKERTNTGELF
TRBJ2-6 | TRBV28 | 10 | VTGSGANVLT
TRBJ2-6 | TRBV5-6 | 15 | ASSLAGGLSGANVLT
TRBJ2-2 | TRBV7-6 | 14 | ASSLGAISNTGELF
TRBJ1-1 | TRBV19 | 13 | ASSIDQGRNTEAF
TRBJ2-5 | TRBV5-1 | 14 | ASSTGLAGGQETQY
TRBJ1-3 | TRBV7-9 | 12 | ASSFENTGNTIY
TRBJ2-1 | TRBV5-4 | 18 | ASSLPRGNWDRSPTNEQF
TRBJ2-3 | TRBV18 | 12 | ASSTWTIGDTQY
TRBJ2-2 | TRBV9 | 11 | ASDRGGTGELF
TRBJ1-6 | TRBV2 | 10 | ASRAGDGPLH
TRBJ2-3 | TRBV9 | 14 | ASSVGLAGSGDTQY
TRBJ1-1 | TRBV2 | 13 | ASGLAWTGNTEAF
TRBJ1-1 | TRBV25-1 | 13 | ASSAAGWGETEAF
TRBJ2-1 | TRBV19 | 13 | ASSIDEAPYNEQF
TRBJ2-1 | TRBV11-3 | 11 | ASSSGTSDEQF
TRBJ2-1 | TRBV21-1 | 14 | ASSNSAGGSYNEQF
TRBJ2-3 | TRBV5-1 | 12 | ASSLMGSTDTQY
TRBJ2-5 | TRBV19 | 12 | ASTRTGRGETQY